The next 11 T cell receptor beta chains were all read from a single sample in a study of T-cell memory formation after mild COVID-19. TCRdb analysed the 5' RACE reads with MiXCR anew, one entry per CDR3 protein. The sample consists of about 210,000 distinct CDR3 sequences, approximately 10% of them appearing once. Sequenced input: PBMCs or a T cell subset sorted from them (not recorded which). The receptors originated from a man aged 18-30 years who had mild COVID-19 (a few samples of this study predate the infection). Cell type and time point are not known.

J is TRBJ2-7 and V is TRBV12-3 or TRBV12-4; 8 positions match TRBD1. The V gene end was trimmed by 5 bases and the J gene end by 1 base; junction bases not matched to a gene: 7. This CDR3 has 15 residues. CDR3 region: CASSLGQGASYEQYF. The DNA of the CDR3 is TGTGCCAGCAGTCTAGGACAGGGAGCGTCCTACGAGCAGTACTTC.

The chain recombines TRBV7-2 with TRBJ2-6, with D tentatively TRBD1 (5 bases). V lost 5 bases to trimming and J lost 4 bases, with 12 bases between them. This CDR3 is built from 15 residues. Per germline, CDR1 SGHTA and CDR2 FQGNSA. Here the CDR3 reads CASSQQGGGANVLTF. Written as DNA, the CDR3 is TGTGCCAGCAGCCAGCAGGGCGGAGGGGCCAACGTCCTGACTTTC.

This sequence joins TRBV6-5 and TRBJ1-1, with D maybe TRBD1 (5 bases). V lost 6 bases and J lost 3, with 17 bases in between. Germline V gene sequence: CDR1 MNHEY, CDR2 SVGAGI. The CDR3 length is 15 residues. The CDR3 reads CASRWGSIPDTEAFF. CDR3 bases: TGTGCCAGCAGGTGGGGCAGTATTCCCGACACTGAAGCTTTCTTT.

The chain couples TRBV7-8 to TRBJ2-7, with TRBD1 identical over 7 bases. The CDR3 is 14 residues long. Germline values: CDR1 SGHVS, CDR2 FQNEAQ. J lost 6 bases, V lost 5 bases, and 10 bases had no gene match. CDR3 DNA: TGTGCCAGCAGCGGAACGACAGGGCAGGGCGAGCAGTACGTC. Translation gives CASSGTTGQGEQYV.

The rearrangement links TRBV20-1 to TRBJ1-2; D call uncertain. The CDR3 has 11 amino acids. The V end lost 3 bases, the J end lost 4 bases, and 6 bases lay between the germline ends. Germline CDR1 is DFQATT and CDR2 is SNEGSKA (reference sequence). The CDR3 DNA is TGCAGTGCTAGCGAGGCCTATGGCTACACCTTC. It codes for CSASEAYGYTF.

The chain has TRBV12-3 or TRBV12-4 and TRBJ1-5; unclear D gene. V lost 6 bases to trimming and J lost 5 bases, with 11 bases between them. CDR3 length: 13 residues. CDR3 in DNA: TGTGCCAGCAGCTCCGACTTGGATCAGCCCCAGCATTTT. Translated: CASSSDLDQPQHF.

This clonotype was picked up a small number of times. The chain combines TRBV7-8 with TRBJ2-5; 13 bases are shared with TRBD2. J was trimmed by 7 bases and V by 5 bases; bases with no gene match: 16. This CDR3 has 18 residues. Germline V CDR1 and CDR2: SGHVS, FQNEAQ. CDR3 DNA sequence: TGTGCCAGCAGCCGAGCCGGGACTAGCGGGGTTGAGGTTGGGACCCAGTACTTC. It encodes CASSRAGTSGVEVGTQYF.

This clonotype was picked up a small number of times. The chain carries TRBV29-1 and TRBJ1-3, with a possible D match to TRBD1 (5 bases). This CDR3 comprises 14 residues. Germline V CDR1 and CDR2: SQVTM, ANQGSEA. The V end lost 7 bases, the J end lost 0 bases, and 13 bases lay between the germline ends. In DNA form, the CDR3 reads TGCAGCGCAACCCGACAGCTCTCTGGAAACACCATATATTTT. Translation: CSATRQLSGNTIYF.

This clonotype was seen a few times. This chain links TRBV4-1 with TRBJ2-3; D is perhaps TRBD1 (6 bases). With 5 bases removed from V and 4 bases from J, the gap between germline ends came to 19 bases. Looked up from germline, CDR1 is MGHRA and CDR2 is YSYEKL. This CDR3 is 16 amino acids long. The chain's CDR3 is CASSSPARHRADTQYF. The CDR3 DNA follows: TGCGCCAGCAGCTCACCGGCCCGCCACAGGGCAGATACGCAGTATTTT.

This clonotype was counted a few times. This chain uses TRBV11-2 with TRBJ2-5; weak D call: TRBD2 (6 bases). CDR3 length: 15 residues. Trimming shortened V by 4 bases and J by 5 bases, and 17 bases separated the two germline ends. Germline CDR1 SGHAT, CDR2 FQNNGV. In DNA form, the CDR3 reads TGTGCCAGCAGCTCCACTCTCTCCGCGGGGGAGACCCAGTACTTC. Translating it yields CASSSTLSAGETQYF.

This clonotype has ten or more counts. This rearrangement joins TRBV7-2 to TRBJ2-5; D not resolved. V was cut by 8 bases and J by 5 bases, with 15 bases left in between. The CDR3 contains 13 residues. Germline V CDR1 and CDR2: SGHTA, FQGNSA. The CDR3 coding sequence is TGTGCCAGCGGAAGAACGGTTGGTGAGACCCAGTACTTC. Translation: CASGRTVGETQYF.